The rows below give T cell receptor beta chains drawn from one sample of a study of blood T cell repertoires in COVID-19. Sequencing used immunoSEQ multiplex PCR; TCRdb keeps in-frame clones, though not all of them. Here the sample spans 200,000 to 250,000 clones, about nine tenths being singletons. Sequences were obtained from peripheral blood. These receptor sequences come from a man between 25 and 39 years old who had recovered from COVID-19. The conserved cysteine and the conserved F or W are not part of the CDR3 here. The D gene is left open where the match is weak.

.	TRBJ1-5	TRBV6-1	ASSEWRPSNQPQH
.	TRBJ1-5	TRBV18	ASSLIGAQPQH
TRBD1	TRBJ2-7	TRBV6-2/TRBV6-3	ASSPGQLSYEQY
TRBD1	TRBJ2-1	TRBV7-6	ASSLGSPTGGNEQF
TRBD2	TRBJ2-1	TRBV6-5	ASSSLAGGEDEQF
.	TRBJ2-2	TRBV29-1	SVTNEAGELF
TRBD2	TRBJ2-5	TRBV10-1	ASSETSGGQETQY
TRBD2	TRBJ2-4	TRBV3-1/TRBV3-2	ASSPSGGDKNIQY
.	TRBJ1-2	TRBV18	ASSPELRGQGGGYT
.	TRBJ1-2	TRBV6-5	ASSGVNYRSYT
.	TRBJ1-4	TRBV4-1	ASSQPQGEKLF
TRBD1	TRBJ2-1	TRBV27	ASIRTGKSYNEQF
.	TRBJ1-2	TRBV14	ASSQVGGWSYGYT
.	TRBJ2-3	TRBV7-8	ASSLTTSPTSTDTQY
.	TRBJ1-1	TRBV7-9	ASSFPGREMNTEAF
TRBD1	TRBJ2-7	TRBV7-9	ASSRQGDEQY